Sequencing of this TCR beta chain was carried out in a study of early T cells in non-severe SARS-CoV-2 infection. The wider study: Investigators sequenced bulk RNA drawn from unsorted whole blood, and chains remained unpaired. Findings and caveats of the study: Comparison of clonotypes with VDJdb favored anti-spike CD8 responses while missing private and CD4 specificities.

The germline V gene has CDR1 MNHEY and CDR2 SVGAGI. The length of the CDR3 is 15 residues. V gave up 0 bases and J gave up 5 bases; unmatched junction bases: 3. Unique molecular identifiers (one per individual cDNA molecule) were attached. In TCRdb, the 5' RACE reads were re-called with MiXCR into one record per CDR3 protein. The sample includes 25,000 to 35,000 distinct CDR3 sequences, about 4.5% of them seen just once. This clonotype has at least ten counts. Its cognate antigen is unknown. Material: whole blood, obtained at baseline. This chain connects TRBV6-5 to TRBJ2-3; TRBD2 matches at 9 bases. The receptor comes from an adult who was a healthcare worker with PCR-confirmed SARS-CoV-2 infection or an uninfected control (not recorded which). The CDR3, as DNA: TGTGCCAGCAGTTACTCGGGACTAGCAGTAGATACGCAGTATTTT. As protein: CASSYSGLAVDTQYF.